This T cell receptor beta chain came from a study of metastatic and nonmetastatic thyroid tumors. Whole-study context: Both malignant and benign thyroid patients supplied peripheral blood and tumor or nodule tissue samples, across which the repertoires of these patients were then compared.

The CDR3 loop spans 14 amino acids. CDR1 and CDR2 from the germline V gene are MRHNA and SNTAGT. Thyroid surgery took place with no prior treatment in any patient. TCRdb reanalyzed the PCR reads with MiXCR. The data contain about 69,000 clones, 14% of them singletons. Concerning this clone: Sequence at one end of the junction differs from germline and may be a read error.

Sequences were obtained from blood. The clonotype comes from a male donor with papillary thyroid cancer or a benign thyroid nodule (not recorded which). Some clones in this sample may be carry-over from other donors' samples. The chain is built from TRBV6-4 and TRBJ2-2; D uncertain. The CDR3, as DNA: TGTGCCAGCAGTGCTTATCCCAACACCGTGGAGCTGTTTTTT. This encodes CASSAYPNTVELFF.